The 15 T cell receptor beta chains below come from one sample, sequenced in a study of CD8 T cells in ankylosing spondylitis. For these TCRs, the target antigens are not known. Study-level points and caveats: A TCR beta motif of about 8 highly homologous variants appeared characteristic of ankylosing spondylitis blood.

Using its own MiXCR run on the 5' RACE reads, TCRdb lists one record per CDR3 protein. Here the sample spans 450,000 or so distinct CDR3 sequences, 26% being singletons. The sample consisted of blood, either unsorted or a sorted T cell fraction (not recorded which). These receptors came from a male donor with ankylosing spondylitis.

This clonotype was picked up a small number of times. The J gene is TRBJ2-3, the V gene TRBV11-2; TRBD2 might be the D (6 bases). Germline assignment: CDR1 SGHAT and CDR2 FQNNGV. Trimming took off 0 bases at V and 9 bases at J, with 19 bases between the two ends. There are 16 residues in the CDR3. CDR3 coding DNA: TGTGCCAGCAGCTTAGATGGGTACCGCCCTCGGGGGACGCAGTATTTT. It specifies CASSLDGYRPRGTQYF.

This clonotype was counted between two and nine times. The V gene is TRBV6-1, the J gene TRBJ1-6; 7 bases match TRBD1. There are 13 residues in the CDR3. Trimming at V came to 6 bases and at J to 7 bases, leaving 3 bases not matched to a gene. The germline V gene encodes CDR1 MNHNS and CDR2 SASEGT. The chain's CDR3 is CASSGQANSPLHF. In nucleotides, the CDR3 is TGTGCCAGCAGCGGACAGGCCAATTCACCCCTCCACTTT.

The gene calls are TRBV5-1 and TRBJ2-1; tentative D call: TRBD2 (6 bases). Trimming shortened V by 4 bases and J by 1 base, and 15 bases separated the two germline ends. Germline V gives CDR1 SGHRS, CDR2 YFSETQ. This CDR3 is 16 amino acids long. The CDR3 spells CASSPGLFSSYNEQFF. DNA of the CDR3: TGCGCCAGCAGCCCGGGACTCTTCTCTTCCTACAATGAGCAGTTCTTC.

This clonotype was recorded many times. The V call is TRBV11-1, the J call TRBJ2-1; tentatively, D is TRBD2 (5 bases). Germline V gene data show CDR1 as SGHAT and CDR2 as FQDESV (reference sequence). The CDR3 totals 14 residues. V lost 0 bases to trimming and J lost 6 bases, with 9 bases between them. The CDR3 sequence: CASSLAGASNEQFF. DNA of the CDR3: TGTGCCAGCAGCTTAGCGGGAGCCAGCAATGAGCAGTTCTTC.

This chain connects TRBV3-1 to TRBJ2-1; 11 positions agree with TRBD2. Germline V gene data show CDR1 as LGHDT and CDR2 as YNNKEL (reference sequence). The CDR3 covers 15 residues. The junction had 5 bases not matched to a gene; V was cut back by 1 base and J by 9 bases. The CDR3 loop reads CASSQATSGKGEQFF. The CDR3 region has the DNA TGTGCCAGCAGCCAAGCGACTAGCGGGAAAGGTGAGCAGTTCTTC.

The genes are TRBV24-1 and TRBJ2-2, with 8 bases that match TRBD2. The trim removed 3 bases at V and 6 bases at J, leaving 11 bases unmatched. Germline V gene sequence: CDR1 KGHDR, CDR2 SFDVKD. CDR3 size: 17 residues. CDR3 nucleotide sequence: TGTGCCACCAGTGATGGTACGACTAGCGTAAGGGCCGGGGAGCTGTTTTTT. Its protein product is CATSDGTTSVRAGELFF.

This clonotype was counted a few times. The chain links TRBV4-1 to TRBJ2-5, with 16 bases aligning to TRBD2. The ends lost 1 base at V and 2 bases at J; junction bases unmatched: 4. This CDR3 region has 18 residues. Germline V gives CDR1 MGHRA, CDR2 YSYEKL. CDR3 DNA sequence: TGCGCCAGCAGCCAAGCGGGACTAGCGGGAGGGCCTCAAGAGACCCAGTACTTC. Residues: CASSQAGLAGGPQETQYF.

This clonotype was counted a few times. This chain links TRBV24-1 with TRBJ2-2, with 8 bases matching TRBD2. Germline V gene data show CDR1 as KGHDR and CDR2 as SFDVKD. The V and J ends lost 5 bases and 2 bases, in that order; junction bases with no gene match: 6. This CDR3 spans 16 amino acids. The DNA for the CDR3 is TGTGCCACCAGTGGGACTACTAGCGGTAACACCGGGGAGCTGTTTTTT. Residues: CATSGTTSGNTGELFF.

This clonotype has only a few counts. The V gene is TRBV28, the J gene TRBJ2-1; TRBD1 is a possible D gene (6 bases). The V end was cut by 5 bases, the J end by 5 bases, with 16 bases between. The CDR3 is made up of 15 amino acids. Germline V gene data show CDR1 as MDHEN and CDR2 as SYDVKM. The CDR3, as DNA: TGTGCCAGCAGTCCCCAGGGGCTGTTGGACAATGAGCAGTTCTTC. It codes for CASSPQGLLDNEQFF.

The J gene is TRBJ2-7, the V gene TRBV3-1; either TRBD1 or TRBD2 may supply D (5 bases each). The CDR3 length is 15 residues. The V end lost 4 bases, the J end lost 6 bases, and 19 bases lay between the germline ends. Germline CDR1 LGHDT, CDR2 YNNKEL (reference sequence). The CDR3 reads CASSPTWGRTIEQYF. DNA for the CDR3: TGTGCCAGCAGCCCGACGTGGGGACGCACCATCGAGCAGTACTTC.

The chain uses TRBV6-1 and TRBJ2-5; TRBD2 aligns across 8 bases. CDR1 and CDR2 (germline): MNHNS, SASEGT. The CDR3 is made up of 14 amino acids. The V gene end was trimmed by 4 bases and the J gene end by 4 bases; junction bases not matched to a gene: 5. CDR3 sequence reads: CASSAGGGRETQYF. For the CDR3, the DNA is TGTGCCAGCAGTGCCGGGGGGGGTCGAGAGACCCAGTACTTC.

In nucleotides, the CDR3 is TGTGCCAGCACCTCGGGGCTAGGCGAGCAGTACGTC. Translation: CASTSGLGEQYV. This chain joins TRBV28 and TRBJ2-7; D may match TRBD1 or TRBD2 (5 bases each). V was cut by 7 bases and J by 6 bases, with 13 bases left in between. This CDR3 comprises 12 residues. The V gene's germline CDR1 is MDHEN and CDR2 SYDVKM.

This clonotype was seen more than once but under ten times. The chain recombines TRBV24-1 with TRBJ2-1; possible D gene TRBD1, 6 bases. Deletions cut 3 bases from V and 14 bases from J, with 10 bases between. CDR1 is KGHDR and CDR2 is SFDVKD in the germline V gene. The CDR3 has 11 residues. CDR3 sequence: CATSDGTREFF. The CDR3 DNA is TGTGCCACCAGTGATGGGACAAGGGAGTTCTTC.

The CDR3 spells CSAVLLRNEQFF. CDR3 bases: TGCAGTGCGGTGCTACTTCGCAATGAGCAGTTCTTC. The rearrangement joins TRBV20-1 to TRBJ2-1; D gene unclear. Germline lookup yields CDR1 DFQATT and CDR2 SNEGSKA (reference sequence). The V gene lost 6 bases and the J gene lost 6 bases, with 12 bases spanning the gap. The CDR3 has 12 amino acids.

This clonotype was recorded a few times. The CDR3 protein is CSAREPGQGQPQHF. The CDR3 bases are TGCAGTGCTAGAGAACCGGGACAGGGTCAGCCCCAGCATTTT. The rearrangement joins TRBV20-1 to TRBJ1-5, with 9 bases matching TRBD1. This CDR3 region has 14 residues. V lost 0 bases, J lost 6 bases, and 3 bases stayed unmatched. Germline V lookup: CDR1 DFQATT, CDR2 SNEGSKA (reference sequence).